Detailed here is one T cell receptor beta chain. The antigen is undetermined. The data derive from a study of cytomegalovirus exposure and HLA in healthy donors. Study-level background: Among about 179 million T cells, an earlier analysis found approximately 110 million unique TCR beta sequences.

Whole-study findings and limits: Under in vitro conditions, a few CMV-associated chains were confirmed as specific for CMV antigens. The listing of roughly 160 TCR beta chains classed them as cytomegalovirus-associated. There were reportedly fewer N-insertions in an Asian-associated ancestry cluster than the approximately 700-donor mean, in a later analysis.

CDR3 size: 15 residues. The V and J ends lost 2 bases and 8 bases, in that order; junction bases with no gene match: 8. The germline CDR1 and CDR2 sequences are SGHDT and YYEEEE. Both 60 Vbeta primers and 13 Jbeta primers went into the PCR. The repertoire was sequenced with immunoSEQ multiplex PCR; TCRdb's copy has only in-frame clones and lacks some. The sample records about 160,000 clones, around 78% being singletons. The sequencing input was PBMCs. The chain joins TRBV5-6 to TRBJ1-2, with 11 bases aligning to TRBD1. The receptor's source is a woman between 18 and 29 years old in good health and CMV-seronegative. The CDR3 loop reads CASSFPGQGGRGYTF. CDR3 sequence (DNA): TGTGCCAGCAGCTTCCCGGGACAGGGGGGACGGGGCTACACCTTC.